A single sample gave rise to the 4 T cell receptor beta chains below, sequenced in a study of shared clonotypes between healthy human individuals. The repertoire was sequenced with immunoSEQ multiplex PCR; TCRdb's copy has only in-frame clones and lacks some. The repertoire holds about 2.4 million clones, with 90% to 95% as singletons. The specimen was naive CD4+ T cells sorted from blood. This sample's subset: CD45RA+ positively selected. The receptors derive from a man aged 18 to 30 in good health.

The sample holds a few counts of this clone. V usage is TRBV28 and J usage is TRBJ1-2; tentative D call: TRBD1 (6 bases). From germline, CDR1 is MDHEN and CDR2 SYDVKM. The CDR3 runs to 14 residues. Trimming shortened V by 3 bases and J by 4 bases, and 12 bases separated the two germline ends. CDR3 nucleotide sequence: TGTGCCAGCAGTTTTCCGGGGGCGGTCTATGGCTACACCTTC. As protein: CASSFPGAVYGYTF.

The chain links TRBV11-2 to TRBJ1-3, with TRBD1 as a possible D gene (5 bases). Germline CDR1 SGHAT, CDR2 FQNNGV. The V end lost 5 bases, the J end lost 3 bases, and 17 bases lay between the germline ends. This CDR3 contains 16 residues. CDR3 loop: CASSLSPRVDGNTIYF. Written as DNA, the CDR3 is TGTGCCAGCAGCCTTAGTCCCAGGGTGGATGGAAACACCATATATTTT.

This rearrangement joins TRBV2 to TRBJ2-7; D is perhaps TRBD1 (6 bases). Trimming pared 3 bases from V and 4 bases from J, leaving 28 bases between. The CDR3 runs 19 residues. Germline V gene data show CDR1 as SNHLY and CDR2 as FYNNEI. The CDR3 bases are TGTGCCAGCAGTGACCGTCCCCCCCCCAACAGGGACCCCTCTTACGAGCAGTACTTC. It specifies CASSDRPPPNRDPSYEQYF.

This chain links TRBV7-9 with TRBJ2-3; no definite D call. The germline CDR1 and CDR2 sequences are SEHNR and FQNEAQ (reference sequence). CDR3 size: 17 residues. V was shortened by 5 bases and J by 5 bases, with 23 bases between the two germline ends. Here the CDR3 DNA reads TGTGCCAGCAGCCCCGCTACAGTAAAGGGCCCTAGAGATACGCAGTATTTT. It is translated as CASSPATVKGPRDTQYF. Together with reference TRBV7-9 and TRBJ2-3, the CDR3 gives the full variable domain: DTGVSQNPRHKITKRGQNVTFRCDPISEHNRLYWYRQTLGQGPEFLTYFQNEAQLEKSRLLSDRFSAERPKGSFSTLEIQRTEQGDSAMYLCASSPATVKGPRDTQYFGPGTRLTVL.